These 17 T cell receptor beta chains originate from one sample sequenced in a study of blood T cell repertoires in COVID-19 (dated by TCRdb to about 2020). Preparation of the library involved the immunoSEQ multiplex PCR assay. The immuneACCESS repertoire file appears here via TCRdb, limited to in-frame rearrangements. These files lack a portion of the clones; in checked studies, under half of the deficit traces to unresolved V genes, and the cause of the others is not known. Within this sample are roughly 350,000 clones, with more than 75% of them counted one time only. The top ten constitute over 6% of the sample. Sequencing was carried out using peripheral blood. These receptors were obtained from a woman aged 45 to 65 with COVID-19, enrolled during active disease.

The V gene is TRBV24-1, the J gene TRBJ2-7; D perhaps matches TRBD1 (6 bases). V gave up 2 bases and J gave up 2 bases, with 9 bases separating them. The CDR3 loop spans 14 amino acids. The V gene's germline CDR1 is KGHDR and CDR2 SFDVKD. CDR3 sequence reads: CATSDSGDPYEQYF. CDR3 DNA: TGTGCCACCAGTGATTCAGGGGACCCCTACGAGCAGTACTTC.

The chain is built from TRBV7-9 and TRBJ1-1, with no clear D. The CDR3 runs to 12 residues. The germline V gene has CDR1 SEHNR and CDR2 FQNEAQ (reference sequence). V lost 6 bases and J lost 1, with 6 bases in between. CDR3 in DNA: TGTGCCAGCAGATCAGAGAACACTGAAGCTTTCTTT. Its translation is CASRSENTEAFF.

As regards this clone: The identical CDR3 is also encoded by other nucleotide sequences in the sample. The CDR3 DNA reads as TGTGCCAGCAGCGTAGTAAGCGGGAGTTACAATGAGCAGTTCTTC. Translated, it gives CASSVVSGSYNEQFF. This rearrangement joins TRBV9 to TRBJ2-1; 8 nucleotides match TRBD2. CDR1 is SGDLS and CDR2 is YYNGEE in the germline V gene. After removal of 0 bases from V and 4 bases from J, the junction contained 3 bases not matched to a gene. The CDR3 is made up of 15 amino acids.

The chain employs TRBV4-1 and TRBJ2-7; 8 bases map to TRBD1. V shed 5 bases and J 2 bases; nucleotides not matched to a gene: 11. CDR3 length: 16 residues. CDR1 is MGHRA, CDR2 YSYEKL, per germline. The chain's CDR3 is CASSYHRGSSAYEQYF. CDR3 sequence (DNA): TGCGCCAGCAGCTACCACAGGGGGTCCTCCGCCTACGAGCAGTACTTC.

The chain employs TRBV5-6 and TRBJ1-5; maybe TRBD1 (6 bases). V lost 0 bases and J lost 4, with 17 bases in between. Germline assignment: CDR1 SGHDT and CDR2 YYEEEE. This CDR3 is 17 amino acids long. This CDR3 reads CASSLVGSQGTNQPQHF. CDR3 DNA sequence: TGTGCCAGCAGCTTGGTAGGTTCGCAGGGGACAAATCAGCCCCAGCATTTT.

This chain uses TRBV7-3 with TRBJ2-1; D not certain. Germline CDR1 is SGHTA and CDR2 is FQGTGA. The V end lost 4 bases, the J end lost 7 bases, and 11 bases lay between the germline ends. The CDR3 runs 13 residues. CDR3 in amino acids: CASSSLRVNEQFF. CDR3 in DNA: TGTGCCAGCAGCTCATTAAGAGTAAATGAGCAGTTCTTC.

On this clone: Distinct nucleotide sequences in the sample also encode this CDR3. This sequence joins TRBV11-2 and TRBJ2-7; D is unclear. The CDR3 is 13 amino acids. The V end was cut by 3 bases, the J end by 3 bases, with 9 bases between. CDR1 and CDR2 from the germline V gene are SGHAT and FQNNGV. CDR3 loop: CASSFSAGYEQYF. CDR3 DNA sequence: TGTGCCAGCAGCTTTTCGGCAGGCTACGAGCAGTACTTC.

The CDR3 region has the DNA TGTGCCAGTAGTTCCTTGGCTAGCTCCTACAATGAGCAGTTCTTC. Protein product: CASSSLASSYNEQFF. J is TRBJ2-1 and V is TRBV19; D ambiguous. V was cut by 5 bases and J by 0 bases, with 11 bases left in between. In germline, CDR1 is LNHDA, CDR2 SQIVND (reference sequence). The CDR3 has 15 amino acids. The variable domain in full, completed from reference TRBV19 and TRBJ2-1, reads DGGITQSPKYLFRKEGQNVTLSCEQNLNHDAMYWYRQDPGQGLRLIYYSQIVNDFQKGDIAEGYSVSREKKESFPLTVTSAQKNPTAFYLCASSSLASSYNEQFFGPGTRLTVL.

This chain uses TRBV27 with TRBJ2-4, with D maybe TRBD2 (7 bases). Trimming took off 6 bases at V and 8 bases at J, with 14 bases between the two ends. The CDR3 totals 13 residues. Germline loops: CDR1 MNHEY, CDR2 SMNVEV (reference sequence). CDR3 protein: CASRPRGGDIQYF. In nucleotides, the CDR3 is TGTGCCAGCAGGCCTAGGGGGGGAGACATTCAGTACTTC.

About this clone itself: The junction differs from germline at one of its ends, possibly a read error. Other DNA sequences in the sample encode the same CDR3. The V and J genes are TRBV5-1 and TRBJ1-4; D is possibly TRBD1 (6 bases). The CDR3 sequence is 18 residues long. Germline lookup yields CDR1 SGHRS and CDR2 YFSETQ. In nucleotides, the CDR3 is TGTGCCAGCAGCTTGGATTGGGTGCCGGGGGGCAGGCGTGAAAAACTGTTTTTT. This encodes CASSLDWVPGGRREKLFF.

This chain connects TRBV12-5 to TRBJ2-7; weak D call: TRBD1 (6 bases). The CDR3 has 13 residues. Trimming cost V 6 bases and J 0 bases, with 9 bases left between them. The V gene's germline CDR1 is LGHNT and CDR2 FRNRAP. The chain's CDR3 is CASGGASSYEQYF. DNA of the CDR3: TGTGCTAGTGGGGGGGCCTCCTCCTACGAGCAGTACTTC.

The chain recombines TRBV6-5 with TRBJ2-1; 9 bases line up with TRBD1. The V and J ends lost 8 bases and 13 bases, in that order; junction bases with no gene match: 18. This CDR3 is built from 15 residues. Germline-derived CDR1 and CDR2 are MNHEY and SVGAGI. CDR3 sequence: CASPGGTGLRAAQFF. In DNA, the CDR3 is TGTGCCAGCCCTGGGGGGACAGGGCTACGGGCGGCCCAGTTCTTC.

The CDR3 here is CAWTIKGTFSNQPQHF. CDR3 in DNA: TGTGCCTGGACAATTAAAGGGACATTTAGCAATCAGCCCCAGCATTTT. The chain links TRBV30 to TRBJ1-5; perhaps TRBD1 as D (6 bases). Germline values: CDR1 GTSNPN, CDR2 SVGIG (reference sequence). This CDR3 comprises 16 residues. V gave up 4 bases and J gave up 0 bases, with 16 bases separating them.

The chain combines TRBV28 with TRBJ2-7; D is undetermined. V lost 3 bases and J lost 0, with 6 bases in between. The germline CDR1 and CDR2 sequences are MDHEN and SYDVKM. The CDR3 is 13 residues long. The CDR3 sequence: CASSLHSSYEQYF. The DNA of the CDR3 is TGTGCCAGCAGTTTGCATAGCTCCTACGAGCAGTACTTC.

To note about this clone: Other DNA sequences of this sample code for an identical CDR3. The chain carries TRBV18 and TRBJ2-7; TRBD1 matches at 9 bases. V trimming: 6 bases; J trimming: 2 bases; junction bases outside the gene matches: 5. Germline V gene sequence: CDR1 KGHSH, CDR2 LQKENI. The CDR3 contains 14 residues. The CDR3 sequence is CASSSGTGTYEQYF. The CDR3, as DNA: TGTGCCAGCTCGTCCGGGACAGGGACCTACGAGCAGTACTTC.

The chain has TRBV6-5 and TRBJ2-1, with TRBD2 identical over 7 bases. Per germline, CDR1 MNHEY and CDR2 SVGAGI. The V and J ends lost 6 bases and 7 bases, in that order; junction bases with no gene match: 9. The CDR3 has 14 amino acids. The CDR3 protein is CASRGLAAENEQFF. CDR3 coding DNA: TGTGCCAGCAGGGGGCTAGCGGCAGAAAATGAGCAGTTCTTC.

The rearrangement uses TRBV18 and TRBJ2-1, with TRBD1 matching 9 bases. V shed 4 bases and J 5 bases; nucleotides not matched to a gene: 9. The V gene's germline CDR1 is KGHSH and CDR2 LQKENI. This CDR3 has 16 amino acids. The CDR3 bases are TGTGCCAGCTCACTGGACAGGGGCCGGGGGGACAATGAGCAGTTCTTC. It yields the protein CASSLDRGRGDNEQFF. The variable domain in full, with the rest retrieved from reference TRBV18 and TRBJ2-1, is NAGVMQNPRHLVRRRGQEARLRCSPMKGHSHVYWYRQLPEEGLKFMVYLQKENIIDESGMPKERFSAEFPKEGPSILRIQQVVRGDSAAYFCASSLDRGRGDNEQFFGPGTRLTVL.